This TCR beta chain comes out of a study of identical twins. Study-wide points: Modeled out-of-frame TCR alpha sharing in monozygotic twins fell below observed levels.

V was trimmed by 3 bases and J by 5 bases, leaving 10 bases between them. The germline CDR1 and CDR2 sequences are SEHNR and FQNEAQ (reference sequence). This CDR3 spans 13 amino acids. Template switching supplied a universal primer site; unique molecular identifiers were carried on the cDNA. TCRdb processed the 5' RACE reads anew with MiXCR; each CDR3 protein has one entry. Here the sample spans about 530,000 distinct CDR3 sequences, around 15% being singletons. This clonotype was observed at least ten times. As yet, its antigen is unknown. The same data also went into a second study, on yellow fever vaccine responses in identical twins.

The specimen sequenced was CD4+ T cells sorted from blood. The V gene is TRBV7-9, the J gene TRBJ1-1; D remains ambiguous. The receptor's source is a woman under 30 in good health. DNA for the CDR3: TGTGCCAGCAGCTTCTCAGGTCTTACTGAAGCTTTCTTT. Translation gives CASSFSGLTEAFF.